One T cell receptor beta chain is described in this entry. The target antigen is unknown. This sample was included in a study of blood T cells in healthy people across ages. Combining a sample-barcoded 5' primer with a J-beta primer mix, a second PCR ran for about 6 to 12 cycles. Via MiXCR, TCRdb re-called the 5' RACE reads, giving one row per CDR3 protein. The table has about 970,000 distinct CDR3 sequences, about 51% seen once; the top ten hold 20% to 25%. CDR1 and CDR2 from the germline V gene are MNHEY and SVGEGT. This CDR3 is 14 amino acids long. Study-wide results and limits: Older age coincided with a roughly linear decline in TCR beta diversity per million T cells. From one million sequenced T cells, diversity estimates were lower bounds.

Each of the donors had approximately 10 milliliters of peripheral blood drawn into EDTA-treated Vacutainer tubes. The extraction recovered at least 5.5 micrograms of total RNA per sample. The receptor was derived from a woman between 55 and 75 years old in good health. The chain couples TRBV6-2 or TRBV6-3 to TRBJ2-5; D is possibly TRBD2 (6 bases). The DNA matches TRBJ2-1 better at its end, which makes the J call doubtful. Sequencing was performed on blood. CDR3 protein: CASSLTASRRGQFF. The DNA for the CDR3 is TGTGCCAGCAGTTTGACGGCTAGCAGGAGGGGGCAGTTCTTC.